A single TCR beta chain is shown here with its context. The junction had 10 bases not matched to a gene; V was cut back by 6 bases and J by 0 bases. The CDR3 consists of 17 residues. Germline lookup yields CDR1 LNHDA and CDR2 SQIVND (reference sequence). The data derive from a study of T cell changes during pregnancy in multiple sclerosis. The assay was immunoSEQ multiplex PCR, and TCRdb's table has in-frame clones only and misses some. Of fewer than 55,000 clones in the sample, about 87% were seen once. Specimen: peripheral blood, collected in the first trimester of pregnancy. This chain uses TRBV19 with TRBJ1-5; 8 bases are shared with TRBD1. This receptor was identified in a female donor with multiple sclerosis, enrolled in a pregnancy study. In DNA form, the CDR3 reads TGTGCCAGTAGCTCCATAGGGACAGGTCATAGCAATCAGCCCCAGCATTTT. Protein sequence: CASSSIGTGHSNQPQHF. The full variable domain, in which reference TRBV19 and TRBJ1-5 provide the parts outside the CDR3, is DGGITQSPKYLFRKEGQNVTLSCEQNLNHDAMYWYRQDPGQGLRLIYYSQIVNDFQKGDIAEGYSVSREKKESFPLTVTSAQKNPTAFYLCASSSIGTGHSNQPQHFGDGTRLSIL.